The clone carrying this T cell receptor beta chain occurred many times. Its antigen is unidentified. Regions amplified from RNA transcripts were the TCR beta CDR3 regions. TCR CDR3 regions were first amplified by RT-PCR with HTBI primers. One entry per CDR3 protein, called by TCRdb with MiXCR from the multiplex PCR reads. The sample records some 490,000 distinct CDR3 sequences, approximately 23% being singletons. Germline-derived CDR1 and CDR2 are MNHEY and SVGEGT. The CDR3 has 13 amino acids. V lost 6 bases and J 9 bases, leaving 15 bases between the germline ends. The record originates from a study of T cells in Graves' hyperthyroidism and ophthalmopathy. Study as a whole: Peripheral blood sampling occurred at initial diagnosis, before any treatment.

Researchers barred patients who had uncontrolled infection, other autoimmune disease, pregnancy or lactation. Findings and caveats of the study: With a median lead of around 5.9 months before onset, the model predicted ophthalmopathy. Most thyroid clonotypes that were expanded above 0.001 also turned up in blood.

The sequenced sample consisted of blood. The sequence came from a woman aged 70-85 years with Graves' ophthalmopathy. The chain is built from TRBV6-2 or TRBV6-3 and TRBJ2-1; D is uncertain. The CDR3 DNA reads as TGTGCCAGCAGAATCCGGTCGTCTTCTGAGCAGTTCTTC. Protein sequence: CASRIRSSSEQFF.